These T cell receptor beta chains were read from a single sample in a study of technical replicates of blood from a few donors. Some clones are missing from TCRdb's copy, which holds only in-frame ones; the method was immunoSEQ multiplex PCR. Of almost 85,000 clones listed, around 97% were seen once; the top ten hold approximately 0.2%. Sequencing was done on a sample of T cells isolated from PBMCs. These receptor sequences come from a human donor in good health. The CDR3 runs from the conserved cysteine through the conserved F or W. The order of the fields is clone size, V gene, D gene, J gene, CDR3 length, CDR3 protein, CDR3 DNA. D genes are given only for firm matches. Not every row has a clone size; where given, it reads once, few, many or a size class.

.	TRBV4-1	.	TRBJ2-7	18	CASSQEFRGPIKFYEQYF	TGCGCCAGCAGCCAAGAATTTAGAGGCCCCATCAAATTCTACGAGCAGTACTTC
.	TRBV6-5	.	TRBJ2-1	13	CASSGGSYNEQFF	TGTGCCAGCAGCGGGGGCTCCTACAATGAGCAGTTCTTC
.	TRBV6-1	TRBD1	TRBJ2-1	15	CASSAGQGGFGEQFF	TGTGCCAGCAGCGCCGGACAGGGTGGGTTCGGTGAGCAGTTCTTC
.	TRBV5-4	.	TRBJ1-3	17	CASSLAGYSDSGNTIYF	TGTGCCAGCAGCTTGGCCGGCTACTCGGACTCGGGCAACACCATATATTTT
.	TRBV7-9	TRBD2	TRBJ2-1	16	CASSLEAGGKRNEQFF	TGTGCCAGCAGCTTAGAAGCGGGAGGGAAGAGGAATGAGCAGTTCTTC
.	TRBV27	.	TRBJ1-1	13	CATLRGAGTEAFF	TGTGCCACCCTTCGTGGGGCCGGGACTGAAGCTTTCTTT
once	TRBV10-3	.	TRBJ2-1	12	CATSNQDNEQFF	TGTGCCACCTCGAATCAGGACAATGAGCAGTTCTTC
.	TRBV2	.	TRBJ2-5	15	CASRGTAGIQETQYF	TGTGCCAGCAGGGGAACTGCGGGAATCCAAGAGACCCAGTACTTC
.	TRBV19	.	TRBJ1-5	12	CASSMRNQPQHF	TGTGCCAGTAGTATGCGGAATCAGCCCCAGCATTTT
.	TRBV2	TRBD1	TRBJ1-1	13	CASTTDRGRSAFF	TGTGCCAGCACTACGGACAGGGGGCGGAGTGCTTTCTTT
.	TRBV5-1	TRBD1	TRBJ1-2	15	CASSPELTGFYGYTF	TGCGCCAGCAGCCCAGAACTGACAGGGTTTTATGGCTACACCTTC
.	TRBV29-1	.	TRBJ2-3	14	CSVGFELRTDTQYF	TGCAGCGTTGGATTCGAGCTGAGGACAGATACGCAGTATTTT
.	TRBV30	TRBD2	TRBJ2-7	15	CAWNREGLAVYEQYF	TGTGCCTGGAATAGAGAGGGGCTAGCGGTCTACGAGCAGTACTTC
.	TRBV5-1	.	TRBJ2-7	18	CASSLGRTGTSRSYEQYF	TGCGCCAGCAGCTTGGGGCGGACAGGGACTAGCCGCTCCTACGAGCAGTACTTC
.	TRBV2	.	TRBJ1-2	12	CASSLTVEGYTF	TGTGCCAGCAGTCTAACAGTGGAAGGCTACACCTTC
once	TRBV6-6	.	TRBJ1-1	13	CASSYEVRGGTFF	TGTGCCAGCAGTTACGAAGTGCGGGGTGGGACTTTCTTT
.	TRBV5-4	.	TRBJ2-7	13	CASSWSERHEQYF	TGTGCCAGCAGTTGGTCGGAGCGGCACGAGCAGTACTTC
.	TRBV19	TRBD1	TRBJ1-4	15	CASSGAGTGSEKLFF	TGTGCCAGTAGTGGGGCCGGGACAGGGAGTGAAAAACTGTTTTTT
.	TRBV6-4	TRBD1	TRBJ2-3	14	CASSDFRQGTTQYF	TGTGCCAGCAGTGACTTCCGACAGGGGACGACGCAGTATTTT
.	TRBV27	TRBD2	TRBJ2-4	15	CASRELAGKGNIQYF	TGTGCCAGCAGGGAACTAGCGGGAAAGGGGAACATTCAGTACTTC
.	TRBV19	TRBD2	TRBJ2-5	16	CASRPASGGSRETQYF	TGTGCCAGTAGGCCAGCTAGCGGGGGCTCGCGAGAGACCCAGTACTTC
.	TRBV5-4	.	TRBJ2-1	12	CASSLDWGWQFF	TGTGCCAGCAGCTTGGACTGGGGCTGGCAGTTCTTC
.	TRBV27	.	TRBJ1-1	15	CASTPRPESNTEAFF	TGTGCCAGCACCCCTCGACCGGAGTCGAACACTGAAGCTTTCTTT
few	TRBV4-1	TRBD2	TRBJ2-7	20	CASSQGGWFGEGEGRGEQYF	TGCGCCAGCAGCCAAGGGGGCTGGTTTGGGGAGGGTGAAGGGCGCGGCGAGCAGTACTTC
.	TRBV7-9	TRBD1	TRBJ1-5	16	CASSLGTGGGNQPQHF	TGTGCCAGCAGCTTAGGTACAGGGGGCGGCAATCAGCCCCAGCATTTT
.	TRBV4-2	.	TRBJ2-5	13	CASSQDHKETQYF	TGTGCCAGCAGCCAAGATCACAAAGAGACCCAGTACTTC
.	TRBV5-4	TRBD1	TRBJ2-1	14	CASSAGQGYNEQFF	TGTGCCAGCAGCGCTGGACAGGGCTACAATGAGCAGTTCTTC
.	TRBV6-6	TRBD1	TRBJ2-5	16	CASRDGTVGLMKTQYF	TGTGCCAGCAGGGACGGGACAGTCGGCCTCATGAAGACCCAGTACTTC
.	TRBV30	.	TRBJ2-1	12	CAWSVPGNEQFF	TGTGCCTGGAGTGTACCGGGCAATGAGCAGTTCTTC
.	TRBV5-1	TRBD1	TRBJ1-1	13	CASSQGVGPEAFF	TGCGCCAGCAGCCAGGGGGTGGGCCCAGAAGCTTTCTTT
.	TRBV28	.	TRBJ1-3	15	CASSLPLSSGNTIYF	TGTGCCAGCAGCCTTCCTCTGAGCTCTGGAAACACCATATATTTT
.	TRBV28	.	TRBJ2-7	13	CASSLGGPYEQYF	TGTGCCAGCAGTTTAGGCGGCCCCTACGAGCAGTACTTC
few	TRBV18	.	TRBJ1-6	14	CASSPEQGSSPLHF	TGTGCCAGCTCACCGGAGCAGGGCTCTTCACCCCTCCACTTT
.	TRBV5-1	.	TRBJ1-3	15	CASSMDGDSGNTIYF	TGCGCCAGCAGCATGGACGGAGACTCTGGAAACACCATATATTTT
.	TRBV5-4	.	TRBJ1-3	17	CASSLATDRESGNTIYF	TGTGCCAGCAGCTTGGCCACGGACAGAGAATCTGGAAACACCATATATTTT
once	TRBV10-1	.	TRBJ1-5	15	CASSASIQGPQPQHF	TGCGCCAGCAGTGCCTCAATACAGGGTCCGCAGCCCCAGCATTTT
.	TRBV6-1	TRBD1	TRBJ1-2	15	CASGDPGQGASGYTF	TGTGCCAGCGGGGATCCCGGACAGGGGGCGAGTGGCTACACCTTC
.	TRBV5-1	.	TRBJ1-4	18	CASSSAGAPGYGNEKLFF	TGCGCCAGCAGCTCAGCCGGAGCCCCAGGGTACGGGAATGAAAAACTGTTTTTT
few	TRBV19	.	TRBJ1-2	15	CASSSGAPSWYGYTF	TGTGCCAGTAGTAGCGGGGCCCCCTCCTGGTATGGCTACACCTTC
.	TRBV19	.	TRBJ1-4	15	CASSIRARVEEKLFF	TGTGCCAGTAGTATACGAGCCAGGGTTGAAGAAAAACTGTTTTTT
.	TRBV5-8	.	TRBJ1-1	14	CASSLQGMNTEAFF	TGTGCCAGCAGCTTGCAGGGGATGAACACTGAAGCTTTCTTT
.	TRBV28	TRBD2	TRBJ2-5	16	CASSPLQLAGGETQYF	TGTGCCAGCAGTCCCCTCCAGCTAGCGGGGGGAGAGACCCAGTACTTC
.	TRBV7-9	TRBD1	TRBJ1-1	13	CASSLERDSEAFF	TGTGCCAGCAGCTTAGAGAGGGACAGTGAAGCTTTCTTT
.	TRBV11-3	.	TRBJ2-7	13	CASSLVGGTEQYF	TGTGCCAGCAGCTTAGTAGGCGGGACCGAGCAGTACTTC
.	TRBV5-1	TRBD1	TRBJ2-1	15	CASSNGQGSYNEQFF	TGCGCCAGCAGCAACGGACAGGGCTCCTACAATGAGCAGTTCTTC
.	TRBV6-5	.	TRBJ2-4	15	CASSSQSLAKNIQYF	TGTGCCAGCAGTTCCCAGTCCTTAGCCAAAAACATTCAGTACTTC
.	TRBV5-4	.	TRBJ2-3	15	CASSLSGTPTDTQYF	TGTGCCAGCAGCCTTAGCGGTACCCCCACAGATACGCAGTATTTT
once	TRBV2	.	TRBJ2-7	16	CASSEGPGWNSYEQYF	TGTGCCAGCAGTGAAGGCCCAGGTTGGAACTCCTACGAGCAGTACTTC
.	TRBV7-8	TRBD1	TRBJ2-1	15	CASSSRDRGFNEQFF	TGTGCCAGCAGCTCCCGGGACAGGGGGTTCAATGAGCAGTTCTTC
.	TRBV6-5	.	TRBJ1-5	15	CASSYGGWGNQPQHF	TGTGCCAGCAGTTACGGGGGGTGGGGCAATCAGCCCCAGCATTTT
.	TRBV5-6	.	TRBJ1-2	13	CASSLIIPHGYTF	TGTGCCAGCAGCTTAATAATCCCTCATGGCTACACCTTC